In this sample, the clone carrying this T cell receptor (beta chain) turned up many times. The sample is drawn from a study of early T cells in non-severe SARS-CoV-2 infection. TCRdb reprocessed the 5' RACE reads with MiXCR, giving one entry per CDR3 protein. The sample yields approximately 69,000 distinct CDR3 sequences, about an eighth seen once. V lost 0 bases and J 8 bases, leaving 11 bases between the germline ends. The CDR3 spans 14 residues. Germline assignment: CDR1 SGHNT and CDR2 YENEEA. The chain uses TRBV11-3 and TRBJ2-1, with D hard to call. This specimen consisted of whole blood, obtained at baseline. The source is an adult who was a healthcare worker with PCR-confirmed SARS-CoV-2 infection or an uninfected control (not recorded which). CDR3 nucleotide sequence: TGTGCCAGCAGCTTAGATCTGGGCGGTCATGAGCAGTTCTTC. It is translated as CASSLDLGGHEQFF. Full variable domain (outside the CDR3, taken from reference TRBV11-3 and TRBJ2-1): EAGVVQSPRYKIIEKKQPVAFWCNPISGHNTLYWYLQNLGQGPELLIRYENEEAVDDSQLPKDRFSAERLKGVDSTLKIQPAELGDSAVYLCASSLDLGGHEQFFGPGTRLTVL.